A single sample gave rise to the 4 T cell receptor beta chains below, sequenced in a study of T cells in Graves' hyperthyroidism and ophthalmopathy (dated by TCRdb to about 2019). The method was multiplex PCR. Data came from an Illumina HiSeq 2000. TCR beta CDR3 regions were amplified from RNA transcripts. For the first round of RT-PCR on the TCR CDR3, the HTBI primer set was used together with the Qiagen OneStep RT-PCR kit. The public reads were reprocessed in TCRdb via fastp at Q25 and MiXCR, keeping in-frame beta chains. Every distinct CDR3 protein forms one entry, paired with its most common genes and DNA. The sample has 250,000 to 400,000 distinct CDR3 sequences on record, roughly 15% of them singletons. The ten largest clonotypes hold 30% to 35% of the sample. What was sequenced was blood. The receptors shown here come from a middle-aged woman with Graves' ophthalmopathy.

The chain combines TRBV20-1 with TRBJ2-1; a possible D gene is TRBD2 (7 bases). The CDR3 is made up of 18 amino acids. V gave up 3 bases and J gave up 4 bases, with 25 bases separating them. Germline CDR1 and CDR2: DFQATT and SNEGSKA (reference sequence). CDR3 amino acids: CSASPIITGGGVYNEQFF. The CDR3 DNA is TGCAGTGCTAGCCCAATAATTACGGGGGGCGGGGTTTACAATGAGCAGTTCTTC.

The rearrangement joins TRBV5-6 to TRBJ1-4; D is unresolved. Germline CDR1 is SGHDT and CDR2 is YYEEEE. Trimming left V 1 base short and J 4 bases short, with 8 bases between. This CDR3 comprises 14 residues. CDR3 coding DNA: TGTGCCAGCAGCTTGAAGCAGTATAATGAAAAACTGTTTTTT. Translating gives CASSLKQYNEKLFF.

This clonotype was detected ten times or more. The rearrangement joins TRBV6-5 to TRBJ2-2; D ambiguous. V was clipped by 2 bases and J by 0 bases, with 7 bases between them. This CDR3 is built from 15 residues. The germline gives CDR1 MNHEY, CDR2 SVGAGI. The CDR3 bases are TGTGCCAGCAGTTACAGCTCCACGAACACCGGGGAGCTGTTTTTT. Amino acid sequence: CASSYSSTNTGELFF.

J is TRBJ1-1 and V is TRBV28; 8 bases are a match to TRBD1. This CDR3 contains 15 residues. V trimming: 4 bases; J trimming: 4 bases; junction bases outside the gene matches: 8. CDR1 and CDR2 from the germline V gene are MDHEN and SYDVKM. The CDR3 is CASSSQGAGFTEAFF. Here the CDR3 DNA reads TGTGCCAGCAGTTCCCAGGGGGCGGGTTTCACTGAAGCTTTCTTT.